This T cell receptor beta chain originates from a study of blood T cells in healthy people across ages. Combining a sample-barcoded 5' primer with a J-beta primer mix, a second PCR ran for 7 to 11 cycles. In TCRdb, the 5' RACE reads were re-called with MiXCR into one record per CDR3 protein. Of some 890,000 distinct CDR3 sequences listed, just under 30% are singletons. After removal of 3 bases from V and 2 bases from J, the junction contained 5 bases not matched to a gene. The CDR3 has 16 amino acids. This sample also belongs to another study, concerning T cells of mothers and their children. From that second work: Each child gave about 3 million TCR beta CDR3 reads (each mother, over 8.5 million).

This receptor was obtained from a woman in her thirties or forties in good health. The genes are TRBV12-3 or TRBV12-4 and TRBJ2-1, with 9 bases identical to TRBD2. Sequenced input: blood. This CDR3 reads CASSLRRGGPYNEQFF. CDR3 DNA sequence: TGTGCCAGCAGTTTGCGGCGGGGGGGCCCCTACAATGAGCAGTTCTTC.